The 18 T cell receptor beta chains listed next were all sequenced from one sample in a study of cytomegalovirus exposure and HLA in healthy donors. Primers: 60 Vbeta forward and 13 Jbeta reverse. Method: immunoSEQ multiplex PCR; TCRdb's copy keeps in-frame clones and lacks some. The sample consists of about 160,000 clones, roughly 80% of them appearing once. The sequenced sample was PBMCs. The receptors stem from a man aged 40-49 years in good health and CMV-seronegative.

The chain carries TRBV9 and TRBJ1-1; D remains unclear. V was clipped by 0 bases and J by 0 bases, with 3 bases between them. The CDR3 has 13 amino acids. Germline V gene sequence: CDR1 SGDLS, CDR2 YYNGEE. CDR3 sequence reads: CASSVAVNTEAFF. The CDR3 DNA follows: TGTGCCAGCAGCGTAGCAGTGAACACTGAAGCTTTCTTT.

This clone was counted once. The chain is built from TRBV15 and TRBJ2-3, with 8 nucleotides matching TRBD2. The germline CDR1 and CDR2 sequences are LNHNV and YYDKDF (reference sequence). V was pared by 2 bases and J by 1 base, with 2 bases of the junction left unmatched. The CDR3 spans 15 residues. CDR3 residues: CATSRSGGGTDTQYF. DNA for the CDR3: TGTGCCACCAGCAGAAGCGGGGGAGGCACAGATACGCAGTATTTT.

In this sample, this clone turned up once. The CDR3 nucleotides are TGTGCCATCAGTGATGCCCAGGCGATTTATCAGCCCCAGCATTTT. Its protein product is CAISDAQAIYQPQHF. V usage is TRBV10-3 and J usage is TRBJ1-5; D is ambiguous. Trimming removed 3 bases at V and 5 bases at J, with 14 bases between. The CDR3 runs to 15 residues. CDR1 is ENHRY, CDR2 SYGVKD, per germline.

V usage is TRBV19 and J usage is TRBJ2-1; 7 bases map to TRBD1. The ends lost 9 bases at V and 7 bases at J; junction bases unmatched: 6. The CDR3 contains 12 residues. In germline, CDR1 is LNHDA, CDR2 SQIVND (reference sequence). The CDR3 bases are TGTGCCAGCACAGACAGGGCGAATGAGCAGTTCTTC. Protein sequence: CASTDRANEQFF.

The chain is built from TRBV28 and TRBJ1-1; D is uncertain. The length of the CDR3 is 13 residues. V dropped 2 bases and J dropped 4 bases, with 8 bases sitting between them. Germline CDR1 reads MDHEN; CDR2 reads SYDVKM. The CDR3: CASSLTESTEAFF. CDR3 bases: TGTGCCAGCAGTTTAACAGAGAGCACTGAAGCTTTCTTT.

The chain combines TRBV30 with TRBJ2-1; unclear D gene. With 0 bases removed from V and 9 bases from J, the gap between germline ends came to 6 bases. CDR3 length equals 11 residues. Germline V gives CDR1 GTSNPN, CDR2 SVGIG (reference sequence). The CDR3 bases are TGTGCCTGGAGTGTACCTAGTGAGCAGTTCTTC. As protein: CAWSVPSEQFF.

The chain carries TRBV4-3 and TRBJ2-2; TRBD2 aligns across 10 bases. CDR1 is LGHNA and CDR2 is YSLEER in the germline V gene. This CDR3 region has 16 residues. J lost 4 bases, V lost 0 bases, and 2 bases had no gene match. CDR3 amino acids: CASSQDSGGRTGELFF. As DNA, the CDR3 is TGCGCCAGCAGCCAAGATAGCGGGGGGCGCACCGGGGAGCTGTTTTTT.

The chain is built from TRBV7-2 and TRBJ2-3; tentatively, D is TRBD1 (5 bases). This CDR3 is 15 amino acids long. V was clipped by 5 bases and J by 2 bases, with 14 bases between them. CDR1 SGHTA and CDR2 FQGNSA come from the germline V gene. CDR3 region: CASSPRTGITDTQYF. CDR3 DNA: TGTGCCAGCAGCCCCCGTACAGGTATCACAGATACGCAGTATTTT. Filled out from reference TRBV7-2 and TRBJ2-3, the complete variable domain reads GAGVSQSPSNKVTEKGKDVELRCDPISGHTALYWYRQSLGQGLEFLIYFQGNSAPDKSGLPSDRFSAERTGGSVSTLTIQRTQQEDSAVYLCASSPRTGITDTQYFGPGTRLTVL.

This sequence joins TRBV5-1 and TRBJ2-7, with TRBD2 identical over 10 bases. Germline trimming cut 1 base from V and 4 bases from J; bases unmatched to any gene: 2. Per germline, CDR1 SGHRS and CDR2 YFSETQ. The CDR3 contains 14 residues. The CDR3 bases are TGCGCCAGCAGCTTGTCTAGCGGGGGTTACGAGCAGTACTTC. Translation: CASSLSSGGYEQYF. The full variable domain, with the rest looked up from reference TRBV5-1 and TRBJ2-7, is KAGVTQTPRYLIKTRGQQVTLSCSPISGHRSVSWYQQTPGQGLQFLFEYFSETQRNKGNFPGRFSGRQFSNSRSEMNVSTLELGDSALYLCASSLSSGGYEQYFGPGTRLTVT.

V gene TRBV6-5 combines with J gene TRBJ1-4; D call uncertain. V shed 2 bases and J shed 3 bases, with 7 bases lying between them. Germline lookup yields CDR1 MNHEY and CDR2 SVGAGI. The CDR3 length is 14 residues. As DNA, the CDR3 is TGTGCCAGCAGTTACACCCAGTCTAATGAAAAACTGTTTTTT. This sequence encodes CASSYTQSNEKLFF.

The chain recombines TRBV7-8 with TRBJ2-7, with D possibly matching TRBD1 (6 bases). Germline lookup yields CDR1 SGHVS and CDR2 FQNEAQ. V was trimmed by 1 base and J by 3 bases, leaving 10 bases between them. The CDR3 spans 14 residues. DNA of the CDR3: TGTGCCAGCAGCTTAGGAACAGGGTACTACGAGCAGTACTTC. Its protein product is CASSLGTGYYEQYF.

V and J are TRBV27 and TRBJ1-1; weak D call: TRBD1 (5 bases). Trimming took off 7 bases at V and 8 bases at J, with 11 bases between the two ends. The germline gives CDR1 MNHEY, CDR2 SMNVEV (reference sequence). This CDR3 region has 11 residues. The DNA for the CDR3 is TGTGCCAGCATTATGGGGCGAGAAGCTTTCTTT. This encodes CASIMGREAFF.

This chain joins TRBV4-1 and TRBJ2-7; 7 bases fit TRBD1. Germline loops: CDR1 MGHRA, CDR2 YSYEKL. V was pared by 3 bases and J by 1 base, with 3 bases of the junction left unmatched. The CDR3 spans 14 residues. This CDR3 is CASSQAGGSYEQYF. The CDR3 DNA reads as TGCGCCAGCAGCCAGGCAGGGGGATCCTACGAGCAGTACTTC.

The V call is TRBV9, the J call TRBJ2-1; TRBD2 matches at 13 bases. V trimming: 2 bases; J trimming: 8 bases; junction bases outside the gene matches: 7. CDR1 and CDR2 (germline): SGDLS, YYNGEE. This CDR3 is built from 16 residues. The CDR3 here is CASSVETSGGADEQFF. CDR3 DNA sequence: TGTGCCAGCAGCGTGGAAACTAGCGGGGGGGCCGATGAGCAGTTCTTC. The entire variable domain, with the rest obtained from reference TRBV9 and TRBJ2-1, is as follows: DSGVTQTPKHLITATGQRVTLRCSPRSGDLSVYWYQQSLDQGLQFLIQYYNGEERAKGNILERFSAQQFPDLHSELNLSSLELGDSALYFCASSVETSGGADEQFFGPGTRLTVL.

The chain is built from TRBV7-2 and TRBJ1-6, with D possibly TRBD1 on 5 matching bases. V lost 1 base and J 7 bases, leaving 11 bases between the germline ends. The CDR3 consists of 15 residues. Germline loops: CDR1 SGHTA, CDR2 FQGNSA. CDR3 in DNA: TGTGCCAGCAGCTTAGAAGGGGTTATCAATTCACCCCTCCACTTT. Its translation is CASSLEGVINSPLHF.

This chain links TRBV7-3 with TRBJ1-1; a weak D match, TRBD1 (6 bases). This CDR3 spans 14 amino acids. The germline CDR1 and CDR2 sequences are SGHTA and FQGTGA. V was cut by 3 bases and J by 1 base, with 9 bases left in between. The CDR3: CASSLQGTNTEAFF. CDR3 sequence (DNA): TGTGCCAGCAGCTTGCAGGGGACGAACACTGAAGCTTTCTTT.

V usage is TRBV5-6 and J usage is TRBJ2-7; 9 bases align to TRBD2. Germline CDR1 is SGHDT and CDR2 is YYEEEE. The CDR3 spans 17 residues. Germline trimming cut 0 bases from V and 2 bases from J; bases unmatched to any gene: 9. The CDR3 reads CASSLGGGARNPYEQYF. The CDR3 coding sequence is TGTGCCAGCAGCTTGGGCGGGGGGGCCAGGAACCCCTACGAGCAGTACTTC.

The genes are TRBV19 and TRBJ2-3; 11 bases line up with TRBD2. This CDR3 has 15 residues. J was trimmed by 11 bases and V by 3 bases; bases with no gene match: 10. The germline CDR1 and CDR2 sequences are LNHDA and SQIVND (reference sequence). The CDR3 DNA follows: TGTGCCAGTAGTATCCGGGGTAGCGGGGGGGAGGAGCAGTATTTT. Its translation: CASSIRGSGGEEQYF.